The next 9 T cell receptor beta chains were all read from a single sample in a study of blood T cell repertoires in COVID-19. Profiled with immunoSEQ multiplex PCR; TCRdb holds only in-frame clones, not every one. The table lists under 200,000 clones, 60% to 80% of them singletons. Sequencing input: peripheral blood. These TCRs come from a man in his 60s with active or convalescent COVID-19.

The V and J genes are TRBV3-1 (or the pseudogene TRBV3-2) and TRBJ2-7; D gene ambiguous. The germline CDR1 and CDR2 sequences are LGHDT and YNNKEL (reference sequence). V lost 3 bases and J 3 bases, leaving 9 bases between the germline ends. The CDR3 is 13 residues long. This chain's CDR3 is CASSQQVFYEQYF. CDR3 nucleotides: TGTGCCAGCAGCCAGCAGGTATTCTACGAGCAGTACTTC.

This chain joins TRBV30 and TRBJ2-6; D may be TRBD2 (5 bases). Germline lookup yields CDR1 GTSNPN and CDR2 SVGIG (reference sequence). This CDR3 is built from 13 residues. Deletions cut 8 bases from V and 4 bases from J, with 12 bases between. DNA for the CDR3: TGTGCCAGCGACCCGGGAGGGGCCAACGTCCTGACTTTC. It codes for CASDPGGANVLTF.

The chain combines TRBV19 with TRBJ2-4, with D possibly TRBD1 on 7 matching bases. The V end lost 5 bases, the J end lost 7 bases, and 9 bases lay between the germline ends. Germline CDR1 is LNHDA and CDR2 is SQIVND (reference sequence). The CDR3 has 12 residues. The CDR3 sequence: CASSPGGNIQYF. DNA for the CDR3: TGTGCCAGTAGTCCAGGGGGGAACATTCAGTACTTC.

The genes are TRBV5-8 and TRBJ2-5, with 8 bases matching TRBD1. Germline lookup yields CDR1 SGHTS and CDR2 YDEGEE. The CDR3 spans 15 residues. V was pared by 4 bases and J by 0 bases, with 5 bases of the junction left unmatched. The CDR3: CASSPGTGHQETQYF. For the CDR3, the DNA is TGTGCCAGCAGCCCCGGGACAGGACACCAAGAGACCCAGTACTTC.

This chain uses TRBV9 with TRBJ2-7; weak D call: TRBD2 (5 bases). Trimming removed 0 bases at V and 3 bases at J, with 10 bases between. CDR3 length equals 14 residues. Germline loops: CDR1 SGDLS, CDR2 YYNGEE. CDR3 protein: CASSVGGPYYEQYF. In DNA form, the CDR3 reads TGTGCCAGCAGCGTAGGCGGGCCTTACTACGAGCAGTACTTC.

CDR3 amino acids: CASGPFMGGSYNEQFF. The DNA for the CDR3 is TGTGCCAGCGGGCCTTTTATGGGGGGCTCCTACAATGAGCAGTTCTTC. The chain employs TRBV27 and TRBJ2-1; maybe TRBD2 (6 bases). The V and J ends lost 8 bases and 0 bases respectively, with 17 bases between them. The length of the CDR3 is 16 residues. CDR1 is MNHEY, CDR2 SMNVEV, per germline (reference sequence).

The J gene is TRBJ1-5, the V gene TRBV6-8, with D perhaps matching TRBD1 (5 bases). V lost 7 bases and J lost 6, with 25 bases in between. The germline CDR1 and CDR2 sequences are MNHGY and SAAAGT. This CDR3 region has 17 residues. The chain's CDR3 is CASISDVGGASGQPQHF. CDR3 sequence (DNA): TGTGCCAGCATCTCAGATGTCGGAGGGGCTTCAGGTCAGCCCCAGCATTTT.

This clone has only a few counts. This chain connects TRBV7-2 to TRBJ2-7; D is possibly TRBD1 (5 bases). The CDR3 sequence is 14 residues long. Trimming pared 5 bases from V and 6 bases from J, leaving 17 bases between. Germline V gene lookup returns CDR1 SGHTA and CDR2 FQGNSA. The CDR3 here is CASSPRRGETEQYF. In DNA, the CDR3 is TGTGCCAGCAGCCCCCGTAGGGGCGAGACCGAGCAGTACTTC.

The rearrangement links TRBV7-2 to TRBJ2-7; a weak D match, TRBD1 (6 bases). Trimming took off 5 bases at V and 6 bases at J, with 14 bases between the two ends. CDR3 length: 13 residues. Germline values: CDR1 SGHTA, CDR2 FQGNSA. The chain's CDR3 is CASSDEQGREQYF. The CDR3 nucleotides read TGTGCCAGCAGCGACGAACAGGGTCGCGAGCAGTACTTC. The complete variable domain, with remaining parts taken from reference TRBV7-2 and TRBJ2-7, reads GAGVSQSPSNKVTEKGKDVELRCDPISGHTALYWYRQSLGQGLEFLIYFQGNSAPDKSGLPSDRFSAERTGGSVSTLTIQRTQQEDSAVYLCASSDEQGREQYFGPGTRLTVT.